Each of the 10 T cell receptor beta chains below was sequenced from the same sample in a study of tumor-infiltrating lymphocytes in localized non-small cell lung cancer (TCRdb year 2021). To prepare the library, the immunoSEQ multiplex PCR assay was applied. As stored in TCRdb, this immuneACCESS dataset retains in-frame rearrangements with V and J assigned. A fraction of the clones does not appear; measured against another copy, unresolved V genes explain less than half of the discrepancy, and the remainder lacks a known reason. The sample yields about 16,000 clones; under 85% were counted once. 8.5% to 9.5% of the sample comes from the top ten. Source material: lung tumor tissue. The receptors shown here come from a human donor with non-small cell lung cancer.

The V call is TRBV28, the J call TRBJ2-5; D possibly corresponds to TRBD1 (6 bases). The germline gives CDR1 MDHEN, CDR2 SYDVKM. V was pared by 6 bases and J by 7 bases, with 18 bases between. This CDR3 has 14 residues. The chain's CDR3 is CASSRRTAYRTQYF. The CDR3 DNA reads TGTGCCAGCAGCCGGAGGACAGCATATCGGACCCAGTACTTC.

This chain links TRBV18 with TRBJ2-5; D possibly matches TRBD1 or TRBD2 (5 bases each). V was trimmed by 3 bases and J by 1 base, leaving 6 bases between them. CDR1 KGHSH and CDR2 LQKENI come from the germline V gene. This CDR3 spans 13 amino acids. The CDR3: CASSPGRQETQYF. The CDR3 DNA is TGTGCCAGCTCACCGGGACGCCAAGAGACCCAGTACTTC.

This clone has more than one count but fewer than ten. The chain combines TRBV10-2 with TRBJ2-1; 10 bases agree with TRBD2. From germline, CDR1 is WSHSY and CDR2 SAAADI. CDR3 size: 17 residues. The junction had 15 bases not matched to a gene; V was cut back by 3 bases and J by 10 bases. The CDR3 region has the DNA TGCGCCAGCAGTGATCCCCTAGCGGGAGATGGTGGCGTGGAGCAGTTCTTC. Encoded protein: CASSDPLAGDGGVEQFF.

The genes are TRBV4-1 and TRBJ2-7, with 8 positions matching TRBD2. Germline V gene lookup returns CDR1 MGHRA and CDR2 YSYEKL. The trim removed 5 bases at V and 1 base at J, leaving 4 bases unmatched. The CDR3 covers 14 residues. The CDR3 loop reads CASSYSGNSYEQYF. CDR3 sequence (DNA): TGCGCCAGCAGCTATAGCGGGAATTCCTACGAGCAGTACTTC.

The chain uses TRBV5-1 and TRBJ1-5, with D unclear. V dropped 0 bases and J dropped 4 bases, with 5 bases sitting between them. The CDR3 has 13 amino acids. Looked up from germline, CDR1 is SGHRS and CDR2 is YFSETQ. The CDR3 bases are TGCGCCAGCAGCTTGGATCCTAATCAGCCCCAGCATTTT. Amino acids: CASSLDPNQPQHF.

The chain links TRBV5-1 to TRBJ2-1, with D uncertain. In germline, CDR1 is SGHRS, CDR2 YFSETQ. Trimming shortened V by 0 bases and J by 10 bases, and 11 bases separated the two germline ends. This CDR3 is built from 13 residues. The CDR3 DNA follows: TGCGCCAGCAGCTTGGAAGTGGCCCAGGAGCAGTTCTTC. Amino acids: CASSLEVAQEQFF.

CDR3 amino acids: CASSIKGQPGGNEQFF. The CDR3 DNA reads TGTGCCAGTAGTATAAAGGGGCAGCCAGGGGGCAATGAGCAGTTCTTC. This chain uses TRBV19 with TRBJ2-1; 7 nucleotides align to TRBD1. Germline V CDR1 and CDR2: LNHDA, SQIVND (reference sequence). The V gene end was trimmed by 2 bases and the J gene end by 6 bases; junction bases not matched to a gene: 10. The CDR3 contains 16 residues.

The rearrangement uses TRBV6-1 and TRBJ1-1; unclear D gene. CDR1 and CDR2 from the germline V gene are MNHNS and SASEGT. The V gene lost 7 bases and the J gene lost 3 bases, with 12 bases spanning the gap. This CDR3 has 13 amino acids. The CDR3 is CASKRASDTEAFF. The CDR3 region has the DNA TGTGCCAGCAAACGGGCCTCGGACACTGAAGCTTTCTTT.

This chain links TRBV5-1 with TRBJ1-2; no definite D call. The CDR3 is made up of 15 amino acids. The germline gives CDR1 SGHRS, CDR2 YFSETQ. Trimming removed 3 bases at V and 0 bases at J, with 12 bases between. This CDR3 reads CASSYAGWSNYGYTF. CDR3 nucleotide sequence: TGCGCCAGCAGCTATGCCGGCTGGTCTAACTATGGCTACACCTTC.

The chain is built from TRBV7-9 and TRBJ1-2; D remains unclear. Germline V lookup: CDR1 SEHNR, CDR2 FQNEAQ (reference sequence). Trimming removed 0 bases from V and 8 bases from J, with 13 bases in between. The CDR3 totals 14 residues. CDR3: CASSLALTGLGYTF. As DNA, the CDR3 is TGTGCCAGCAGCTTAGCGCTAACTGGGCTCGGCTACACCTTC.